This TCR beta chain derives from a study of blood T cell repertoires in COVID-19. Grouping used clinical history reported by participants in a survey and questionnaire. Two negative PCRs, clearance, or symptom resolution had been documented for recovered Cohort 3 donors. Trimming pared 1 base from V and 0 bases from J, leaving 10 bases between. The CDR3 totals 15 residues. Germline loops: CDR1 LGHDT, CDR2 YNNKEL (reference sequence). Profiling relied on immunoSEQ multiplex PCR, and the TCRdb table lists in-frame clones only, not all of them. The profile shows roughly 180,000 clones, roughly 85% of them singletons.

This TCR came from a man aged 55 to 70 who had recovered from COVID-19. V is TRBV3-1 (or the pseudogene TRBV3-2) and J is TRBJ2-7, with a weak D call TRBD2 (5 bases). The sample consisted of PBMCs or T cells enriched from blood (not recorded which). CDR3 nucleotide sequence: TGTGCCAGCAGCCAAGGTTGGACTGGCTCCTACGAGCAGTACTTC. It yields the protein CASSQGWTGSYEQYF.